This TCR beta chain derives from a study of liver allograft versus peripheral blood T cells. Study-wide background: Intrahepatic T cell receptor repertoires from transplanted livers were compared against repertoires in recipients' peripheral blood.

This clonotype was observed at least ten times. The antigen is undetermined. The length of the CDR3 is 15 residues. Trimming left V 2 bases short and J 6 bases short, with 14 bases between. Germline V gene data show CDR1 as MNHEY and CDR2 as SMNVEV (reference sequence). Whole-study findings and limits: Repertoires found inside liver allografts reportedly differed from T cell receptor repertoires in peripheral blood.

From the reads, TCRdb called clonotypes with MiXCR, one entry per CDR3 protein. The table records about 13,000 distinct CDR3 sequences, approximately 17% of them present only once. V and J are TRBV27 and TRBJ1-5, with D possibly TRBD1 on 5 matching bases. The source is a human patient who had a liver transplant. The T cells may partly be graft donor cells. The CDR3 nucleotides are TGTGCCAGCAGTTTAGGAGGGACCGCGGGTCAGCCCCAGCATTTT. Residues: CASSLGGTAGQPQHF.